What follows are 12 T cell receptor beta chains derived from one specimen sequenced in a study of cytomegalovirus exposure and HLA in healthy donors. The PCR contained 60 Vbeta and 13 Jbeta primers. Method: immunoSEQ multiplex PCR; TCRdb's copy keeps in-frame clones and lacks some. The sample has some 130,000 clones, approximately 80% seen once. The sequencing input was PBMCs. These receptors were obtained from a male donor in good health and CMV-seropositive.

This clone was recorded only once. This rearrangement joins TRBV7-7 to TRBJ2-5; weak D call: TRBD1 (5 bases). Trimming removed 3 bases at V and 1 base at J, with 9 bases between. CDR1 is SSHAT and CDR2 is FNYEAQ in the germline V gene (reference sequence). The CDR3 is made up of 14 amino acids. CDR3 DNA: TGTGCCAGCAGCTTGGGAACAGGCCAAGAGACCCAGTACTTC. Translated, it gives CASSLGTGQETQYF.

In this sample, this clone turned up once. The chain joins TRBV5-6 to TRBJ1-3; D is perhaps TRBD1 (6 bases). Trimming stripped 4 bases from V and 4 bases from J, with 21 bases between. The CDR3 sequence is 17 residues long. Germline V CDR1 and CDR2: SGHDT, YYEEEE. DNA for the CDR3: TGTGCCAGCAGCACAATTCAGGACAGCTTGGGAGGAAACACCATATATTTT. The encoded protein is CASSTIQDSLGGNTIYF.

This clone was counted only a few times. This chain uses TRBV7-2 with TRBJ1-2; the D is unclear. Trimming took 2 bases from V and 5 from J, leaving 9 bases between them. The CDR3 sequence is 13 residues long. CDR1 and CDR2 (germline): SGHTA, FQGNSA. The CDR3 sequence: CASSLFGEYGYTF. Written as DNA, the CDR3 is TGTGCCAGCAGCTTATTTGGAGAGTATGGCTACACCTTC.

This sequence joins TRBV27 and TRBJ2-7; weak D call: TRBD2 (5 bases). This CDR3 spans 14 amino acids. Germline values: CDR1 MNHEY, CDR2 SMNVEV (reference sequence). Trimming shortened V by 1 base and J by 2 bases, and 9 bases separated the two germline ends. CDR3 in DNA: TGTGCCAGCAGTTTATACGGGATCCCCTACGAGCAGTACTTC. Encoded protein: CASSLYGIPYEQYF.

This chain joins TRBV5-4 and TRBJ2-5, with TRBD1 matching 10 bases. This CDR3 spans 15 amino acids. Per the germline V gene, CDR1 is SGHNT and CDR2 is YYREEE (reference sequence). V shed 3 bases and J 2 bases; nucleotides not matched to a gene: 4. The chain's CDR3 is CASSSGTGVQETQYF. CDR3 DNA: TGTGCCAGCAGCTCAGGGACAGGGGTTCAAGAGACCCAGTACTTC.

The chain employs TRBV19 and TRBJ2-6, with D unresolved. This CDR3 region has 14 residues. The germline V and J ends were trimmed by 4 bases and 0 bases, with 4 bases remaining between them. Germline V gives CDR1 LNHDA, CDR2 SQIVND (reference sequence). The CDR3 spells CASSTSSGANVLTF. Here the CDR3 DNA reads TGTGCCAGTAGTACGAGCTCTGGGGCCAACGTCCTGACTTTC.

The CDR3 loop reads CASSTGAGGWDTQYF. The DNA of the CDR3 is TGTGCCAGTAGTACGGGAGCGGGAGGATGGGATACGCAGTATTTT. V is TRBV19 and J is TRBJ2-3, with TRBD2 identical over 9 bases. CDR1 and CDR2 from the germline V gene are LNHDA and SQIVND (reference sequence). V was clipped by 4 bases and J by 6 bases; unmatched bases: 8. The CDR3 spans 15 residues.

This sequence joins TRBV6-1 and TRBJ1-4; a possible D gene is TRBD1 (5 bases). V was cut by 5 bases and J by 2 bases, with 12 bases left in between. The CDR3 is made up of 15 amino acids. Germline CDR1 MNHNS, CDR2 SASEGT. For the CDR3, the DNA is TGTGCCAGCAGTTCGGGGGGGAGGACTAATGAAAAACTGTTTTTT. This translates into CASSSGGRTNEKLFF.

This chain links TRBV10-3 with TRBJ2-1; 12 bases are a match to TRBD2. The CDR3 spans 15 residues. The germline V gene encodes CDR1 ENHRY and CDR2 SYGVKD. The V segment lost 6 bases and the J segment 7 bases; nucleotides outside the gene matches: 7. CDR3 loop: CAIRTGTSGQNEQFF. The CDR3 DNA reads TGTGCCATCAGGACCGGGACTAGCGGGCAGAATGAGCAGTTCTTC.

This clone appeared a single time. The chain combines TRBV5-1 with TRBJ2-3; TRBD1 might be the D (6 bases). Germline V CDR1 and CDR2: SGHRS, YFSETQ. The CDR3 has 12 residues. V lost 7 bases and J 2 bases, leaving 8 bases between the germline ends. The CDR3 loop reads CASGGYTDTQYF. The CDR3 nucleotides are TGCGCCAGCGGGGGCTACACAGATACGCAGTATTTT.

This chain uses TRBV4-1 with TRBJ1-2; D might be TRBD1 (5 bases). Trimming cost V 0 bases and J 3 bases, with 11 bases left between them. The CDR3 is 15 residues long. Germline V gives CDR1 MGHRA, CDR2 YSYEKL. The CDR3 coding sequence is TGCGCCAGCAGCCAAGAGGAGGGGTCATACTATGGCTACACCTTC. The encoded protein is CASSQEEGSYYGYTF.

CDR3 in DNA: TGCAGCGTTGATCCGGGATCGTATGGCTACACCTTC. Residues: CSVDPGSYGYTF. The chain recombines TRBV29-1 with TRBJ1-2; D is uncertain. Between the trimmed V and J ends, which lost 3 bases and 5 bases, there was a span of 10 bases. The germline gives CDR1 SQVTM, CDR2 ANQGSEA. CDR3 length equals 12 residues.